A selection of T cell receptor beta chains follows, all from one sample in a study of early T cells in non-severe SARS-CoV-2 infection. MiXCR was run by TCRdb on the 5' RACE reads, yielding one entry per CDR3 protein. The sample lists approximately 81,000 distinct CDR3 sequences; 6% to 7% were seen once. The sample taken for sequencing was whole blood. These receptors originate from an adult who was a healthcare worker with PCR-confirmed SARS-CoV-2 infection or an uninfected control (not recorded which). Each CDR3 is given with its conserved first and last residue. The D gene is left open where the match is weak. For some rows the clone size is stated as once, few or many, or as a class when expanded; others skip it.

CDR3aa,CDR3nt,d_gene,len,j_gene,abundance,v_gene
CASSATANQETQYF,TGTGCCAGCAGCGCTACAGCCAACCAAGAGACCCAGTACTTC,NA,14,TRBJ2-5,many,TRBV11-2
CASSYNDRTSRLGTQYF,TGTGCCAGCAGTTACAACGACAGGACTAGCAGACTGGGTACGCAGTATTTT,TRBD2,17,TRBJ2-3,few,TRBV6-2/TRBV6-3
CASSLLAGGHEQFF,TGTGCCAGCAGTTTATTAGCGGGAGGCCATGAGCAGTTCTTC,TRBD2,14,TRBJ2-1,many,TRBV12-3/TRBV12-4
CASSPGATQSYEQYF,TGTGCCAGCTCACCAGGGGCAACTCAATCCTACGAGCAGTACTTC,NA,15,TRBJ2-7,many,TRBV18
CASSGTHWRTGPSTDTQYF,TGCGCCAGCAGTGGGACCCATTGGAGGACCGGGCCTAGCACAGATACGCAGTATTTT,NA,19,TRBJ2-3,many,TRBV10-1
CSVDRNNNEQFF,TGCAGCGTTGACAGGAACAACAATGAGCAGTTCTTC,NA,12,TRBJ2-1,few,TRBV29-1
CASSKGVGDYGYEQYF,TGTGCCAGCAGCAAAGGAGTCGGGGACTACGGCTACGAGCAGTACTTC,NA,16,TRBJ2-7,few,TRBV21-1
CASSLLPGKKQSYEQYF,TGTGCCAGCAGCTTGTTGCCCGGAAAGAAACAATCCTACGAGCAGTACTTC,NA,17,TRBJ2-7,few,TRBV11-2
CASSRLISRDRAYSNQPQHF,TGTGCCAGCAGCCGCCTCATCAGCCGGGACAGAGCATATAGCAATCAGCCCCAGCATTTT,TRBD1,20,TRBJ1-5,many,TRBV28
CASNQRRDRDSGNTIYF,TGTGCCAGCAACCAAAGGAGGGACAGGGACTCTGGAAACACCATATATTTT,TRBD1,17,TRBJ1-3,NA,TRBV6-6
CARSFRQLVSGDTEAFF,TGTGCCAGAAGCTTCCGTCAACTCGTGTCGGGGGACACTGAAGCTTTCTTT,NA,17,TRBJ1-1,few,TRBV5-3
CASGPETGDTEAFF,TGTGCTAGTGGTCCCGAGACAGGGGACACTGAAGCTTTCTTT,TRBD1,14,TRBJ1-1,few,TRBV12-5
CASSWQGNADTQYF,TGTGCCAGCAGCTGGCAGGGGAATGCAGATACGCAGTATTTT,NA,14,TRBJ2-3,many,TRBV11-2
CASRGSNQPQHF,TGTGCCAGCCGCGGTAGCAATCAGCCCCAGCATTTT,NA,12,TRBJ1-5,few,TRBV28
CASSLDSPGDEQFF,TGTGCCAGCAGTTTAGACTCTCCGGGGGATGAGCAGTTCTTC,NA,14,TRBJ2-1,many,TRBV12-3/TRBV12-4
CASSIDGYSNQPQHF,TGTGCCAGTAGTATAGACGGATATAGCAATCAGCCCCAGCATTTT,NA,15,TRBJ1-5,few,TRBV19
CASSLAGTNLETQYF,TGTGCCAGCAGCTTAGCCGGGACTAACTTGGAGACCCAGTACTTC,TRBD2,15,TRBJ2-5,few,TRBV11-2
CSASGGGGSMNTEAFF,TGCAGTGCTAGCGGCGGGGGCGGCTCCATGAACACTGAAGCTTTCTTT,NA,16,TRBJ1-1,many,TRBV20-1
CASSPGDRIYGYTF,TGTGCCAGCAGTCCAGGGGACCGAATTTATGGCTACACCTTC,NA,14,TRBJ1-2,many,TRBV6-5
CASSSNLQGMNTEAFF,TGTGCCAGCAGCTCGAACCTACAGGGAATGAACACTGAAGCTTTCTTT,NA,16,TRBJ1-1,few,TRBV13
CASSFDRKLAKNIQYF,TGTGCCAGCAGTTTCGACAGAAAGCTAGCAAAAAACATTCAGTACTTC,NA,16,TRBJ2-4,NA,TRBV6-2/TRBV6-3
CASRQGSSGNTIYF,TGTGCCAGCAGACAGGGGAGCTCCGGAAACACCATATATTTT,TRBD1,14,TRBJ1-3,NA,TRBV2
CATKGSGGRNTEAFF,TGTGCCACCAAGGGTAGTGGCGGTCGGAACACTGAAGCTTTCTTT,NA,15,TRBJ1-1,few,TRBV24-1
CASSRERGGTEAFF,TGTGCCAGCAGCCGCGAGCGGGGAGGGACTGAAGCTTTCTTT,NA,14,TRBJ1-1,many,TRBV7-6
CATSRVIGVVNSPLHF,TGTGCCACCAGCAGAGTAATCGGAGTAGTAAATTCACCCCTCCACTTT,NA,16,TRBJ1-6,few,TRBV15
CASSLDSSNQPQHF,TGCGCCAGCAGCTTAGACAGTAGCAATCAGCCCCAGCATTTT,NA,14,TRBJ1-5,few,TRBV5-1
CSAALGVFTEAFF,TGCAGTGCTGCGCTAGGGGTATTCACTGAAGCTTTCTTT,NA,13,TRBJ1-1,many,TRBV20-1